Shown below are 2 T cell receptor beta chains from a single sample sequenced in a study of T cell changes during pregnancy in multiple sclerosis. The repertoire was sequenced with immunoSEQ multiplex PCR; TCRdb's copy has only in-frame clones and lacks some. The profile shows 100,000 to 150,000 clones, 85% to 95% of them singletons. This specimen consisted of peripheral blood, obtained before pregnancy. These receptor sequences come from a female donor with multiple sclerosis, enrolled in a pregnancy study.

This clone was picked up one time. The chain carries TRBV18 and TRBJ1-3; the D gene is possibly TRBD1 (5 bases). The CDR3 loop spans 17 amino acids. Trimming removed 6 bases at V and 0 bases at J, with 18 bases between. Germline CDR1 KGHSH, CDR2 LQKENI. In DNA, the CDR3 is TGTGCCAGCTCCAAGGGGCACCGTCGTTTCTCTGGAAACACCATATATTTT. Protein product: CASSKGHRRFSGNTIYF.

The chain uses TRBV30 and TRBJ1-5, with D perhaps TRBD1 (5 bases). CDR3 length: 13 residues. V was pared by 4 bases and J by 1 base, with 8 bases between. Germline CDR1 GTSNPN, CDR2 SVGIG (reference sequence). The CDR3 reads CAWNGGSNQPQHF. The CDR3 DNA is TGTGCCTGGAATGGGGGGAGCAATCAGCCCCAGCATTTT.